The 22 T cell receptor beta chains given below trace back to one sample, sequenced in a study of blood T cell repertoires in COVID-19. TCRdb keeps only in-frame clones here, not all; method: immunoSEQ multiplex PCR. The sample lists nearly 110,000 clones, roughly 84% occurring once. The sample comprised peripheral blood. The receptor set was obtained from a human donor in a cohort sampled during active COVID-19.

V is TRBV5-6 and J is TRBJ2-2, with TRBD2 matching over 9 bases. The trim removed 4 bases at V and 3 bases at J, leaving 10 bases unmatched. This CDR3 comprises 17 residues. The germline V gene encodes CDR1 SGHDT and CDR2 YYEEEE. The CDR3 reads CASSPPWGLADTGELFF. CDR3 nucleotides: TGTGCCAGCAGCCCCCCGTGGGGACTAGCAGACACCGGGGAGCTGTTTTTT.

V gene TRBV28 combines with J gene TRBJ2-5; D is undetermined. The V end lost 4 bases, the J end lost 1 base, and 10 bases lay between the germline ends. The V gene's germline CDR1 is MDHEN and CDR2 SYDVKM. CDR3 length equals 14 residues. As DNA, the CDR3 is TGTGCCAGCAGTTCTCACAACAGCCAAGAGACCCAGTACTTC. The encoded protein is CASSSHNSQETQYF.

V is TRBV12-5 and J is TRBJ1-2, with 10 nucleotides matching TRBD1. The CDR3 covers 14 residues. Trimming at V came to 3 bases and at J to 6 bases, leaving 4 bases not matched to a gene. Germline CDR1 and CDR2: LGHNT and FRNRAP. The CDR3 spells CASGLLGTGDGYTF. In DNA form, the CDR3 reads TGTGCTAGTGGTTTACTAGGGACAGGGGATGGCTACACCTTC.

This chain joins TRBV29-1 and TRBJ1-1; D call uncertain. Trimming removed 0 bases at V and 6 bases at J, with 14 bases between. Germline CDR1 is SQVTM and CDR2 is ANQGSEA. This CDR3 is 14 amino acids long. CDR3 DNA: TGCAGCGTTGAAGACCTCTATGAGGGCCCTGAAGCTTTCTTT. Protein product: CSVEDLYEGPEAFF. Full variable domain (remainder filled in from reference TRBV29-1 and TRBJ1-1): SAVISQKPSRDICQRGTSLTIQCQVDSQVTMMFWYRQQPGQSLTLIATANQGSEATYESGFVIDKFPISRPNLTFSTLTVSNMSPEDSSIYLCSVEDLYEGPEAFFGQGTRLTVV.

V and J are TRBV10-3 and TRBJ2-2; D gene uncertain. The germline V gene has CDR1 ENHRY and CDR2 SYGVKD. CDR3 length equals 13 residues. V lost 5 bases to trimming and J lost 2 bases, with 6 bases between them. The CDR3 here is CAISPGNTGELFF. The CDR3 coding sequence is TGTGCCATCAGTCCAGGAAACACCGGGGAGCTGTTTTTT.

In its sample, this clone was seen many times. V usage is TRBV25-1 and J usage is TRBJ2-7, with 11 bases aligning to TRBD1. Trimming removed 3 bases from V and 4 bases from J; junction bases left unmatched: 2. The CDR3 extends over 14 amino acids. The V gene's germline CDR1 is MGHDK and CDR2 SYGVNS. The CDR3 DNA sequence: TGTGCCAGCAGTGAGGACAGGGGGCAATACGAGCAGTACTTC. As protein: CASSEDRGQYEQYF.

V gene TRBV5-6 combines with J gene TRBJ2-3; TRBD1 matches 10 bases. Germline CDR1 SGHDT, CDR2 YYEEEE. The CDR3 runs to 16 residues. V was clipped by 2 bases and J by 4 bases; unmatched bases: 7. CDR3 amino acids: CASSFPDRGRADTQYF. The CDR3 bases are TGTGCCAGCAGCTTCCCGGACAGGGGGAGGGCAGATACGCAGTATTTT.

This clone has more than one count but fewer than ten. The chain carries TRBV7-9 and TRBJ1-4; no definite D call. V was shortened by 5 bases and J by 8 bases, with 15 bases between the two germline ends. In germline, CDR1 is SEHNR, CDR2 FQNEAQ (reference sequence). This CDR3 spans 14 amino acids. As DNA, the CDR3 is TGTGCCAGCAGCCAAACCGATGTCGGGGAAAAACTGTTTTTT. Its protein is CASSQTDVGEKLFF.

The chain recombines TRBV6-6 with TRBJ1-2, with TRBD1 matching 8 bases. This CDR3 has 15 residues. Trimming cost V 3 bases and J 2 bases; bases outside gene matches: 5. Germline values: CDR1 MNHNY, CDR2 SVGAGI (reference sequence). CDR3 sequence (DNA): TGTGCCAGCAGTTATGGGGACAGGATAAACTATGGCTACACCTTC. Protein: CASSYGDRINYGYTF.

The chain joins TRBV5-1 to TRBJ2-3, with D unclear. The CDR3 has 14 amino acids. Germline V gene lookup returns CDR1 SGHRS and CDR2 YFSETQ. With 1 base removed from V and 0 bases from J, the gap between germline ends came to 6 bases. The CDR3 nucleotides are TGCGCCAGCAGCTTGATCTCTAGCACAGATACGCAGTATTTT. Residues: CASSLISSTDTQYF.

This sequence joins TRBV5-4 and TRBJ2-1; TRBD2 might be the D (5 bases). This CDR3 has 14 amino acids. Germline CDR1 is SGHNT and CDR2 is YYREEE (reference sequence). Between the trimmed V and J ends, which lost 1 base and 4 bases, there was a span of 9 bases. Written as DNA, the CDR3 is TGTGCCAGCAGCTTGCCAGGACTGTACAATGAGCAGTTCTTC. The encoded protein is CASSLPGLYNEQFF.

This clone was counted once. The rearrangement uses TRBV27 and TRBJ1-1; maybe TRBD1 (6 bases). Germline CDR1 MNHEY, CDR2 SMNVEV (reference sequence). This CDR3 is built from 14 residues. V lost 6 bases and J lost 5, with 16 bases in between. The CDR3 nucleotides read TGTGCCAGCAGGGCTGACAGGTTTGGAACTGAAGCTTTCTTT. Encoded protein: CASRADRFGTEAFF.

This clone was picked up a small number of times. CDR3 DNA sequence: TGTGCCAGCAGCCAAGATCTACGCACAGGGGATGAGCAGTTCTTC. It translates to CASSQDLRTGDEQFF. J is TRBJ2-1 and V is TRBV3-1 (or the pseudogene TRBV3-2); TRBD1 agrees at 7 bases. CDR3 size: 15 residues. V dropped 0 bases and J dropped 8; count of bases not matched to a gene: 7. Per the germline V gene, CDR1 is LGHDT and CDR2 is YNNKEL (reference sequence).

The J gene is TRBJ2-3, the V gene TRBV29-1; TRBD2 matches 11 bases. Germline-derived CDR1 and CDR2 are SQVTM and ANQGSEA. The CDR3 loop spans 18 amino acids. The trim removed 5 bases at V and 0 bases at J, leaving 13 bases unmatched. This chain's CDR3 is CSVFRGPSGGSSTDTQYF. CDR3 nucleotides: TGCAGCGTTTTCAGGGGCCCTAGCGGGGGGTCTAGCACAGATACGCAGTATTTT.

This chain joins TRBV21-1 and TRBJ2-7; the table's D call of TRBD2 was not tested on the DNA. TRBV21-1 is a listed pseudogene. This CDR3 has 16 residues. CDR3 sequence reads: CASSAGPLTSGREQYV. DNA of the CDR3: TGTGCCAGCAGCGCAGGCCCCTTGACTAGCGGGAGAGAGCAGTACGTC.

The chain combines TRBV7-2 with TRBJ2-5, with D possibly matching TRBD1 (6 bases). V lost 2 bases and J lost 7, with 11 bases in between. The germline V gene has CDR1 SGHTA and CDR2 FQGNSA. The CDR3 loop spans 13 amino acids. This CDR3 reads CASSLQAGATQYF. CDR3 DNA sequence: TGTGCCAGCAGCTTACAGGCAGGGGCGACCCAGTACTTC.

This clone was recorded only once. J is TRBJ1-3 and V is TRBV30; tentatively, D is TRBD1 (6 bases). V lost 0 bases, J lost 1 base, and 7 bases lay in between. Germline loops: CDR1 GTSNPN, CDR2 SVGIG (reference sequence). The CDR3 loop spans 14 amino acids. CDR3 amino acids: CAWSVGGSGNTIYF. In DNA, the CDR3 is TGTGCCTGGAGTGTAGGGGGTTCTGGAAACACCATATATTTT.

CDR3 protein: CASTTSQGPNSPLHF. The CDR3 nucleotides are TGTGCCAGCACTACCTCACAGGGGCCAAATTCACCCCTCCACTTT. This sequence joins TRBV25-1 and TRBJ1-6; 7 bases align to TRBD1. The junction had 10 bases not matched to a gene; V was cut back by 7 bases and J by 7 bases. From germline, CDR1 is MGHDK and CDR2 SYGVNS. The CDR3 has 15 amino acids. The full variable domain, with the rest looked up from reference TRBV25-1 and TRBJ1-6, is EADIYQTPRYLVIGTGKKITLECSQTMGHDKMYWYQQDPGMELHLIHYSYGVNSTEKGDLSSESTVSRIRTEHFPLTLESARPSHTSQYLCASTTSQGPNSPLHFGNGTRLTVT.

The chain couples TRBV7-3 to TRBJ2-1, with D possibly matching TRBD2 (6 bases). Germline assignment: CDR1 SGHTA and CDR2 FQGTGA. Between the trimmed V and J ends, which lost 2 bases and 3 bases, there was a span of 14 bases. The CDR3 totals 16 residues. CDR3 protein: CASSLGGGEFYNEQFF. The CDR3 DNA reads TGTGCCAGCAGCTTAGGTGGAGGGGAGTTCTACAATGAGCAGTTCTTC. The entire variable domain, with the rest obtained from reference TRBV7-3 and TRBJ2-1, is as follows: GAGVSQTPSNKVTEKGKYVELRCDPISGHTALYWYRQSLGQGPEFLIYFQGTGAADDSGLPNDRFFAVRPEGSVSTLKIQRTERGDSAVYLCASSLGGGEFYNEQFFGPGTRLTVL.

The chain is built from TRBV9 and TRBJ2-7, with 12 bases matching TRBD1. In germline, CDR1 is SGDLS, CDR2 YYNGEE. There are 15 residues in the CDR3. Losses at the gene ends were 3 bases for V and 2 bases for J; bases not matched to a gene: 3. This CDR3 is CASSGGTGGAYEQYF. The CDR3 coding sequence is TGTGCCAGCAGCGGGGGGACAGGGGGCGCCTACGAGCAGTACTTC.

The V gene is TRBV4-3, the J gene TRBJ1-1, with D possibly matching TRBD1 (6 bases). CDR3 length: 14 residues. Germline V lookup: CDR1 LGHNA, CDR2 YSLEER. With 1 base removed from V and 4 bases from J, the gap between germline ends came to 10 bases. In DNA form, the CDR3 reads TGCGCCAGCAGCCAAGCAACCAGGGGCACTGAAGCTTTCTTT. Translating gives CASSQATRGTEAFF.

The chain employs TRBV5-1 and TRBJ2-6; D perhaps matches TRBD2 (6 bases). The CDR3 contains 19 residues. Germline assignment: CDR1 SGHRS and CDR2 YFSETQ. Trimming shortened V by 3 bases and J by 0 bases, and 19 bases separated the two germline ends. The CDR3 DNA sequence: TGCGCCAGCAGCTACGCACCGGGACTGACGAGCTCTGGGGCCAACGTCCTGACTTTC. Protein: CASSYAPGLTSSGANVLTF.